Below, one T cell receptor (beta chain) is given with its context. The record originates from a study of Ad26.COV2.S vaccination and SARS-CoV-2 variants. Whole-study context: COV1001, an Ad26.COV2.S trial, supplied this vaccine-arm donor.

Here immunoSEQ multiplex PCR was the method, and the copy in TCRdb shows in-frame clones only, minus some. Among over 200,000 clones, around nine tenths were seen once, and the ten largest hold about 10%. Germline V CDR1 and CDR2: MDHEN, SYDVKM. Trimming cost V 6 bases and J 2 bases, with 17 bases left between them. The CDR3 length is 15 residues. Documented treatment: around 19 received Ad26.COV2.S at low or high dose, single or two shots; about 5 received placebo; per-sample allocation not given. Following the first vaccine or placebo injection, samples were taken on day 63. The starting material was peripheral blood, obtained in a trial of Ad26.COV2.S vaccine versus placebo. The sequence came from a person between 18 and 65 years old who received the Ad26.COV2.S COVID-19 vaccine or a placebo. The V and J genes are TRBV28 and TRBJ2-7, with D perhaps TRBD1 (6 bases). CDR3 in DNA: TGTGCCAGCAGGACCTCGACAGGACCGCCCTACGAGCAGTACTTC. This translates into CASRTSTGPPYEQYF.